These 6 T cell receptor beta chains came from one sample sequenced in a study of Tregs in tolerant kidney transplant recipients. The repertoire was sequenced with immunoSEQ multiplex PCR; TCRdb's copy has only in-frame clones and lacks some. This listing includes about 48,000 clones. Sequenced material: CD4+ T cells from blood, taken before the transplant. These receptors all come from a human donor who received a combined kidney and bone marrow transplant.

Turning to this clone: The read comes to an end 3 residues before the CDR3 does, leaving the germline J gene to fill in the end. The rearrangement links TRBV19 to TRBJ2-5, with a possible D match to TRBD1 (6 bases). The germline CDR1 and CDR2 sequences are LNHDA and SQIVND (reference sequence). Trimming cost V 4 bases and J 1 base, with 10 bases left between them. The CDR3 contains 14 residues. CDR3 DNA (partial): TGTGCCAGTAGTACCGGACAGTTCCAAGAGACC. It is translated as CASSTGQFQET. The entire CDR3 is CASSTGQFQETQYF.

To note about this clone: The read falls 3 residues short of the CDR3 end, and the missing part is taken from the germline J gene. The chain combines TRBV7-3 with TRBJ2-3; 7 nucleotides agree with TRBD1. CDR3 length equals 13 residues. Per the germline V gene, CDR1 is SGHTA and CDR2 is FQGTGA. The DNA read from the CDR3 is TGTGCCAGCAGCCTCGATACAGGGGCAACG. It translates to CASSLDTGAT. The complete CDR3 reads CASSLDTGATQYF.

In regard to this clone: From the germline J gene comes the end of the CDR3, since the read stops 3 residues before it. This chain links TRBV12-3 or TRBV12-4 with TRBJ1-6; possibly TRBD1 for D (5 bases). Trimming took off 1 base at V and 6 bases at J, with 10 bases between the two ends. The CDR3 has 15 residues. The CDR3 sequence is CASSLDAQANSPLHF. The sequenced part of the CDR3 DNA is TGTGCCAGCAGTTTAGATGCACAGGCTAATTCACCC.

Remarks on this clone: Coverage ceases 3 residues before the CDR3 finishes, and the germline J gene fills in the end. The rearrangement uses TRBV5-1 and TRBJ2-5; 8 nucleotides line up with TRBD1. The CDR3 totals 18 residues. After removal of 4 bases from V and 4 bases from J, the junction contained 18 bases not matched to a gene. CDR1 and CDR2 from the germline V gene are SGHRS and YFSETQ. The DNA read from the CDR3 is TGCGCCAGCAGCAAAGCAGGGGGCAACAACGGTGTAGGAGAGACC. It codes for CASSKAGGNNGVGET. The CDR3, in full, reads CASSKAGGNNGVGETQYF.

In the case of this clone: The sequence runs out 3 residues before the end of the CDR3; the remainder is reconstructed from the germline J gene. The V gene is TRBV28, the J gene TRBJ1-6, with 7 bases matching TRBD1. The CDR3 length is 16 residues. Trimming removed 8 bases from V and 1 base from J; junction bases left unmatched: 8. CDR1 MDHEN and CDR2 SYDVKM come from the germline V gene. CDR3 DNA, as far as it was read: TGTGCCAGCTGGTCGCCGGACAGGTCCTATAATTCACCC. Protein product: CASWSPDRSYNSP. The CDR3 in full is CASWSPDRSYNSPLHF.

Comments on this clone: Read sequence stops 3 residues before the CDR3 end, and the germline J gene provides the missing end. The chain has TRBV7-3 and TRBJ2-1; D unclear. The CDR3 spans 15 residues. V gave up 3 bases and J gave up 0 bases, with 9 bases separating them. Germline V gene data show CDR1 as SGHTA and CDR2 as FQGTGA. The CDR3 spells CASSFGAVSYNEQFF. The CDR3 DNA, read in part, is TGTGCCAGCAGCTTCGGCGCGGTCTCCTACAATGAG.